A single sample is the source of the 28 T cell receptor beta chains below, sequenced in a study of blood T cell repertoires in COVID-19. TCRdb's table, derived via immunoSEQ multiplex PCR, lists solely in-frame clones and lacks some. Altogether 150,000 to 200,000 clones are present, roughly four fifths being singletons, with the ten largest covering approximately 10%. What was sequenced was peripheral blood. All receptors come from a human donor in a cohort sampled during active COVID-19.

The chain carries TRBV5-6 and TRBJ2-1; 7 bases match TRBD2. V shed 8 bases and J 4 bases; nucleotides not matched to a gene: 3. The CDR3 consists of 12 residues. CDR1 and CDR2 (germline): SGHDT, YYEEEE. The DNA of the CDR3 is TGTGCCAGTCAGCGGGAATACAATGAGCAGTTCTTC. This translates into CASQREYNEQFF.

The chain employs TRBV6-5 and TRBJ1-1; D is possibly TRBD1 (5 bases). This CDR3 spans 13 amino acids. Germline CDR1 and CDR2: MNHEY and SVGAGI. Trimming stripped 8 bases from V and 0 bases from J, with 10 bases between. CDR3 coding DNA: TGTGCCAGCCAGGGCCAGTTGAACACTGAAGCTTTCTTT. Residues: CASQGQLNTEAFF.

CDR3 amino acids: CASSDSEGSYGYTF. CDR3 nucleotide sequence: TGTGCCAGCAGTGACTCGGAGGGGTCCTATGGCTACACCTTC. The chain combines TRBV6-4 with TRBJ1-2; TRBD1 might be the D (5 bases). V lost 0 bases, J lost 4 bases, and 9 bases lay in between. This CDR3 is 14 amino acids long. The germline gives CDR1 MRHNA, CDR2 SNTAGT.

The CDR3 nucleotides are TGTGCCAGCAGCTCCCGACTCCCCCTACATCCCACTGAAGCTTTCTTT. Protein: CASSSRLPLHPTEAFF. The J gene is TRBJ1-1, the V gene TRBV5-6, with D unresolved. V was trimmed by 3 bases and J by 4 bases, leaving 19 bases between them. The CDR3 spans 16 residues. Germline V gives CDR1 SGHDT, CDR2 YYEEEE. The variable domain in full, with the rest retrieved from reference TRBV5-6 and TRBJ1-1, is DAGVTQSPTHLIKTRGQQVTLRCSPKSGHDTVSWYQQALGQGPQFIFQYYEEEERQRGNFPDRFSGHQFPNYSSELNVNALLLGDSALYLCASSSRLPLHPTEAFFGQGTRLTVV.

The J gene is TRBJ1-6, the V gene TRBV7-9; D is possibly TRBD1 (5 bases). CDR3 size: 14 residues. CDR1 and CDR2 from the germline V gene are SEHNR and FQNEAQ (reference sequence). V lost 4 bases to trimming and J lost 4 bases, with 8 bases between them. CDR3: CASSSAGYNSPLHF. Written as DNA, the CDR3 is TGTGCCAGCAGCTCTGCAGGGTATAATTCACCCCTCCACTTT.

The chain recombines TRBV24-1 with TRBJ1-4, with TRBD1 matching over 8 bases. The CDR3 extends over 14 amino acids. Germline V lookup: CDR1 KGHDR, CDR2 SFDVKD. V gave up 7 bases and J gave up 4 bases; unmatched junction bases: 4. CDR3: CATSGTGYNEKLFF. Here the CDR3 DNA reads TGTGCCACCAGCGGGACAGGATATAATGAAAAACTGTTTTTT.

This rearrangement joins TRBV2 to TRBJ2-5; 7 positions match TRBD2. J lost 5 bases, V lost 6 bases, and 12 bases had no gene match. The CDR3 covers 15 residues. Germline V lookup: CDR1 SNHLY, CDR2 FYNNEI. The CDR3 DNA reads TGTGCCAGCAGAGCCAGACTAGCAGTCTTGGAGACCCAGTACTTC. This translates into CASRARLAVLETQYF.

This chain connects TRBV18 to TRBJ1-2; possibly TRBD1 for D (5 bases). V lost 2 bases, J lost 8 bases, and 18 bases lay in between. The CDR3 has 15 amino acids. In germline, CDR1 is KGHSH, CDR2 LQKENI. CDR3 residues: CASSPGGGEVSGYTF. The CDR3 DNA follows: TGTGCCAGCTCACCAGGCGGGGGAGAGGTGAGCGGCTACACCTTC.

The rearrangement uses TRBV12-3 or TRBV12-4 and TRBJ2-7, with 7 bases matching TRBD2. The J segment lost 3 bases and the V segment lost 5 bases, leaving 1 base of the junction unmatched. This CDR3 has 12 residues. The CDR3 DNA reads as TGTGCCAGCAGTAGGACTAGCTACGAGCAGTACTTC. It translates to CASSRTSYEQYF.

The V call is TRBV5-8, the J call TRBJ2-1; D perhaps matches TRBD1 (5 bases). V lost 1 base and J lost 4, with 15 bases in between. The CDR3 is made up of 16 amino acids. The germline V gene has CDR1 SGHTS and CDR2 YDEGEE. The DNA of the CDR3 is TGTGCCAGCAGCTTGATTATAATAGACAGTTACAATGAGCAGTTCTTC. Its protein is CASSLIIIDSYNEQFF.

The J gene is TRBJ1-1, the V gene TRBV6-5, with D perhaps matching TRBD1 (6 bases). V dropped 6 bases and J dropped 0 bases, with 11 bases sitting between them. This CDR3 is 14 amino acids long. The germline V gene has CDR1 MNHEY and CDR2 SVGAGI. The CDR3 coding sequence is TGTGCCAGCAGCCGCAGGGGCTTGAACACTGAAGCTTTCTTT. It translates to CASSRRGLNTEAFF.

The chain combines TRBV4-3 with TRBJ1-6; D is possibly TRBD1 (6 bases). The V gene's germline CDR1 is LGHNA and CDR2 YSLEER. The length of the CDR3 is 17 residues. V lost 0 bases and J lost 5, with 14 bases in between. CDR3 in amino acids: CASSQDSPGADNSPLHF. The CDR3 region has the DNA TGCGCCAGCAGCCAAGATTCGCCAGGGGCGGATAATTCACCCCTCCACTTT.

V and J are TRBV2 and TRBJ2-2, with D possibly being TRBD2 (6 bases). V was pared by 3 bases and J by 5 bases, with 13 bases between. Looked up from germline, CDR1 is SNHLY and CDR2 is FYNNEI. The CDR3 extends over 15 amino acids. This CDR3 reads CASSDTAGKTGELFF. CDR3 in DNA: TGTGCCAGCAGTGACACGGCGGGAAAAACCGGGGAGCTGTTTTTT.

The chain couples TRBV4-2 to TRBJ2-1; TRBD2 agrees at 14 bases. The germline V gene has CDR1 LGHNA and CDR2 YNFKEQ. This CDR3 contains 15 residues. The junction had 3 bases not matched to a gene; V was cut back by 2 bases and J by 9 bases. CDR3 sequence reads: CASSQQTSGGVEQFF. In nucleotides, the CDR3 is TGTGCCAGCAGCCAACAGACTAGCGGGGGGGTTGAGCAGTTCTTC.

V gene TRBV7-2 combines with J gene TRBJ2-7, with a tentative D call TRBD2 (5 bases). V was clipped by 7 bases and J by 2 bases, with 18 bases between them. The germline V gene encodes CDR1 SGHTA and CDR2 FQGNSA. The length of the CDR3 is 15 residues. As DNA, the CDR3 is TGTGCCAGCACTCGAGCGGCGGCTCCGACCTACGAGCAGTACTTC. It translates to CASTRAAAPTYEQYF.

The chain joins TRBV7-2 to TRBJ1-1; tentatively, D is TRBD1 (6 bases). V lost 4 bases and J lost 4, with 10 bases in between. There are 13 residues in the CDR3. In germline, CDR1 is SGHTA, CDR2 FQGNSA. CDR3: CASSSGQITEAFF. The CDR3 region has the DNA TGTGCCAGCAGCTCCGGACAGATCACTGAAGCTTTCTTT.

The V and J genes are TRBV27 and TRBJ2-2; 15 bases line up with TRBD2. The V and J ends lost 5 bases and 3 bases, in that order; junction bases with no gene match: 7. Germline V CDR1 and CDR2: MNHEY, SMNVEV (reference sequence). The CDR3 consists of 18 residues. CDR3 nucleotide sequence: TGTGCCAGCAGTAGCGGACTAGCGGGAGGGCTCGACACCGGGGAGCTGTTTTTT. Its protein is CASSSGLAGGLDTGELFF.

The chain links TRBV4-3 to TRBJ1-1; D unclear. CDR3 length: 14 amino acids. Between the trimmed V and J ends, which lost 5 bases and 6 bases, there was a span of 16 bases. Germline CDR1 LGHNA, CDR2 YSLEER. CDR3 region: CASSTWQVGAEAFF. CDR3 nucleotides: TGCGCCAGCAGCACCTGGCAGGTCGGCGCTGAAGCTTTCTTT.

This clone was counted only a few times. The V and J genes are TRBV10-3 and TRBJ2-3, with TRBD1 matching 10 bases. The CDR3 runs to 16 residues. Trimming at V came to 6 bases and at J to 1 base, leaving 7 bases not matched to a gene. Germline V lookup: CDR1 ENHRY, CDR2 SYGVKD. The CDR3 reads CAIRAWDRGGTDTQYF. The CDR3 DNA reads TGTGCCATCAGGGCTTGGGACAGGGGAGGCACAGATACGCAGTATTTT.

This chain links TRBV6-5 with TRBJ2-4; 7 bases fit TRBD2. CDR1 is MNHEY, CDR2 SVGAGI, per germline. The CDR3 is made up of 13 amino acids. The V segment lost 6 bases and the J segment 9 bases; nucleotides outside the gene matches: 8. The CDR3, as DNA: TGTGCCAGCAGAGGACTAGAGTTCGGCATTCAGTACTTC. This translates into CASRGLEFGIQYF.

The chain joins TRBV7-8 to TRBJ2-3; 7 bases align to TRBD2. The CDR3 runs to 17 residues. The V segment lost 5 bases and the J segment 4 bases; nucleotides outside the gene matches: 15. The germline gives CDR1 SGHVS, CDR2 FQNEAQ. The CDR3 DNA reads as TGTGCCAGCAGCCGCCTGCTAGCGGAAGAGGGATCAGATACGCAGTATTTT. Amino acids: CASSRLLAEEGSDTQYF.

The CDR3 loop reads CASINRDRDTEAFF. The CDR3 nucleotides are TGTGCCAGCATTAACCGGGACAGGGATACTGAAGCTTTCTTT. V and J are TRBV6-5 and TRBJ1-1; TRBD1 agrees at 9 bases. J gave up 5 bases and V 7 bases, and 8 bases lay outside the gene matches. The CDR3 length is 14 residues. Germline V gene data show CDR1 as MNHEY and CDR2 as SVGAGI.

This rearrangement joins TRBV14 to TRBJ2-1, with 7 bases lining up with TRBD2. This CDR3 region has 14 residues. Germline loops: CDR1 SGHDN, CDR2 FVKESK. V lost 0 bases and J lost 7; bases outside the gene matches: 3. The CDR3 here is CASSQDDGRNEQFF. The CDR3 DNA sequence: TGTGCCAGCAGCCAAGACGACGGGAGGAATGAGCAGTTCTTC.

J is TRBJ1-4 and V is TRBV2, with D perhaps matching TRBD1 (6 bases). Deletions cut 9 bases from V and 5 bases from J, with 13 bases between. The germline CDR1 and CDR2 sequences are SNHLY and FYNNEI. This CDR3 comprises 13 residues. The CDR3 protein is CASISRGNEKLFF. The CDR3 bases are TGTGCCAGTATCTCTAGGGGGAATGAAAAACTGTTTTTT.

This clone was detected once. V is TRBV29-1 and J is TRBJ2-3; 16 bases map to TRBD2. This CDR3 has 23 amino acids. The V gene end was trimmed by 3 bases and the J gene end by 0 bases; junction bases not matched to a gene: 21. Germline V gene lookup returns CDR1 SQVTM and CDR2 ANQGSEA. The CDR3 bases are TGCAGCGTTGAGGGGCCCTCGGGACTAGCGGGAGGGGAAACCCTTTCTAGCACAGATACGCAGTATTTT. Its translation: CSVEGPSGLAGGETLSSTDTQYF.

The chain links TRBV28 to TRBJ2-1, with 9 bases that match TRBD1. CDR3 length: 15 amino acids. Germline V gene lookup returns CDR1 MDHEN and CDR2 SYDVKM. The V and J ends lost 5 bases and 8 bases, in that order; junction bases with no gene match: 10. This CDR3 reads CASSPSGQGSDEQFF. For the CDR3, the DNA is TGTGCCAGCAGTCCGTCGGGACAGGGATCCGATGAGCAGTTCTTC.

The V and J genes are TRBV9 and TRBJ2-5; the match to TRBD1 covers 7 bases. Germline V gene lookup returns CDR1 SGDLS and CDR2 YYNGEE. V was pared by 2 bases and J by 4 bases, with 8 bases of the junction left unmatched. The CDR3 totals 15 residues. CDR3 sequence: CASSVSPGQLETQYF. The CDR3 DNA reads TGTGCCAGCAGCGTCTCCCCGGGACAGCTAGAGACCCAGTACTTC.

The rearrangement uses TRBV9 and TRBJ1-4; 7 nucleotides line up with TRBD1. Germline V CDR1 and CDR2: SGDLS, YYNGEE. V lost 0 bases to trimming and J lost 8 bases; unmatched junction nucleotides: 7. There are 15 residues in the CDR3. This CDR3 reads CASSVGFQGGEKLFF. The DNA of the CDR3 is TGTGCCAGCAGCGTAGGCTTCCAGGGGGGAGAAAAACTGTTTTTT.